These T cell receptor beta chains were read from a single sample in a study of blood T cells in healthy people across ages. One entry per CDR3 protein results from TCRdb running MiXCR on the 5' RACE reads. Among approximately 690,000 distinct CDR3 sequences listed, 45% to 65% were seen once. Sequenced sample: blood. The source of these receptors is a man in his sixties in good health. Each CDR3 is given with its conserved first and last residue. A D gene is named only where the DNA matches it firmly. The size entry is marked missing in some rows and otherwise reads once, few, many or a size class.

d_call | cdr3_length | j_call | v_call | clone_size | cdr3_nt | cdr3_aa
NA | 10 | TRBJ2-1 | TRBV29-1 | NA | TGCAGCGCTGACTTGGGTGAGCAGTTCTTC | CSADLGEQFF
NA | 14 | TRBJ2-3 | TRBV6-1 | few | TGTGCCAGCAGAACCGGGACACCTTCAGATACGCAGTATTTT | CASRTGTPSDTQYF
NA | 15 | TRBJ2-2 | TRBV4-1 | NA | TGCGCCAGCAGCCGGGCGGGACAGTTATCCGGGGAGCTGTTTTTT | CASSRAGQLSGELFF
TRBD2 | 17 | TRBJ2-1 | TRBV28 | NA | TGTGCCAGCAGTTTAGCTATGACTAGCGGGGTCTACAATGAGCAGTTCTTC | CASSLAMTSGVYNEQFF
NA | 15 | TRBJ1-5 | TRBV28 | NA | TGTGCCAGCCCCCCCGCGACAGATGCTGTTCAGCCCCAGCATTTT | CASPPATDAVQPQHF
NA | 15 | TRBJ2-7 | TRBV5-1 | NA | TGCGCCAGCAGCCGGGGGGGGACAGCTTTGTACGAGCAGTACTTC | CASSRGGTALYEQYF
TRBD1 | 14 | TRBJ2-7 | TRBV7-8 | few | TGTGCCAGCAGCCAGGGACAGCACTCCTACGAGCAGTACTTC | CASSQGQHSYEQYF
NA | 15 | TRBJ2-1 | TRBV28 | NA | TGTGCCAGCAGAACCTTTGGAGTTACTTACAATGAGCAGTTCTTC | CASRTFGVTYNEQFF
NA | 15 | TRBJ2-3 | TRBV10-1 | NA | TGCGCCAGCAGTGAGTCGCGGAGAAGCACAGATACGCAGTATTTT | CASSESRRSTDTQYF
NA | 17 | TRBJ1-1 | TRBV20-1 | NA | TGCAGTGCCGAACGAGGGGGTAGCCATCTACGGAGCACTGAAGCTTTCTTT | CSAERGGSHLRSTEAFF
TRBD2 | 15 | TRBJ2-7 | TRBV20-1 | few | TGCAGTGCTAGCGGGACTAGCGGGTCCTCCTACGAGCAGTACTTC | CSASGTSGSSYEQYF
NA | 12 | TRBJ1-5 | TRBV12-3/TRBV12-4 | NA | TGTGCCAGCAGTTTTTTTGAAGGACCCCAGCATTTT | CASSFFEGPQHF
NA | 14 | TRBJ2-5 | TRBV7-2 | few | TGTGCCAGCAGCTCCACAGGGTTAGTTGGGACCCAGTACTTC | CASSSTGLVGTQYF
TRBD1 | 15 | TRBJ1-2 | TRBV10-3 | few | TGTGCCATCAGCGAGGGGACAGCTTCTAACTATGGCTACACCTTC | CAISEGTASNYGYTF
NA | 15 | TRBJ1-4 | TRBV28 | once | TGTGCCAGCAGCCGCTCGGGGGGCGCGCGGGAAAAACTGTTTTTT | CASSRSGGAREKLFF
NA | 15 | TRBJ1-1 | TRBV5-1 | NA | TGCGCCAGCAGCCTTCCGGGAGGGGCCAACACTGAAGCTTTCTTT | CASSLPGGANTEAFF
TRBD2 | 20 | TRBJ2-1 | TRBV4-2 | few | TGTGCCAGCAGCCAACGCAAGGTACAGACTAGCGGGGGCCTTTACAATGAGCAGTTCTTC | CASSQRKVQTSGGLYNEQFF
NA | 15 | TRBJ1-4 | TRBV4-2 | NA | TGTGCCAGCAGCCCCCGAACGGGGGCTGATGAAAAACTGTTTTTT | CASSPRTGADEKLFF
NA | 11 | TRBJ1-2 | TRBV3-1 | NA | TGTGCCAGCAGCCAAGAGTATGGCTACACCTTC | CASSQEYGYTF
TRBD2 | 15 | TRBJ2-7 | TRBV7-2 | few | TGTGCCAGCAGTCCTGCCGGGACTACCCCCTACGAGCAGTACTTC | CASSPAGTTPYEQYF
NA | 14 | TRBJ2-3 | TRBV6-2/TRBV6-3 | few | TGTGCCAGCACCCTGGACGGGGACACAGATACGCAGTATTTT | CASTLDGDTDTQYF
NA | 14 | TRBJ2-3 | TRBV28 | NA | TGTGCCAGCAGTAGAAGGAGCTACACAGATACGCAGTATTTT | CASSRRSYTDTQYF
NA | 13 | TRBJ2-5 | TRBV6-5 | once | TGTGCCAGCAGACAAGCAGGGAAAGAGACCCAGTACTTC | CASRQAGKETQYF
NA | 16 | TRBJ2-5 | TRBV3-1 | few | TGTGCCAGCAGCCACGCCGGGCAGGGGGGTTCGGAGACCCAGTACTTC | CASSHAGQGGSETQYF
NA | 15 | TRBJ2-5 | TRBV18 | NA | TGTGCCAGCTCACCCCGGGCACGGGGCCAAGAGACCCAGTACTTC | CASSPRARGQETQYF
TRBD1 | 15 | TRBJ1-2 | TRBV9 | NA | TGTGCCAGCAGCGTAGCTCTGACAGGGAACTATGGCTACACCTTC | CASSVALTGNYGYTF
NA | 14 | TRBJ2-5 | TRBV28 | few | TGTGCCAGCAGCCCGGACAGTAACCAAGAGACCCAGTACTTC | CASSPDSNQETQYF
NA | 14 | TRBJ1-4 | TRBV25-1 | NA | TGTGCCAGCAGTGGGGGGATTACTAAGGAGGGCCTGTTTTTT | CASSGGITKEGLFF
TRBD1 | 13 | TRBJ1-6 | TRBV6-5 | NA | TGTGCCAGCAGTCGGACAGGGGGCATACTCCTCCACTTT | CASSRTGGILLHF
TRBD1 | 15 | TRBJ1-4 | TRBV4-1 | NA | TGCGCCAGCGCAGCAACCGGGACAGGGTATGAAAAACTGTTTTTT | CASAATGTGYEKLFF
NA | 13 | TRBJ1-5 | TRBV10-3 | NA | TGTGCCATCAGTCGGGATAGCAATCAGCCCCAGCATTTT | CAISRDSNQPQHF
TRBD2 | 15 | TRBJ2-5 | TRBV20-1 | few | TGCAGTGCTGAGACTAGCGGGGGGCTACAAGAGACCCAGTACTTC | CSAETSGGLQETQYF
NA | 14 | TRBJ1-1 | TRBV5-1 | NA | TGCGCCAGCACGGTCCAGGGTGAGGGAACTGAAGCTTTCTTT | CASTVQGEGTEAFF
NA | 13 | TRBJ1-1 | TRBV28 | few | TGTGCCAGCAGTCCTAATCTCGGGGGCGGGGCTTTCTTT | CASSPNLGGGAFF